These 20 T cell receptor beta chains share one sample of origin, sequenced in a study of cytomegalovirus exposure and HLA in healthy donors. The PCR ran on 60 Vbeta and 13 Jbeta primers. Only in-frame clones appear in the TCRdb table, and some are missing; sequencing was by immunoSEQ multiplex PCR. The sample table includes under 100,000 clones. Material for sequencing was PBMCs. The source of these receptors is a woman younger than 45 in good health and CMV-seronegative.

The CDR3 reads CASSQGGQVGANVLTF. The CDR3 nucleotides are TGTGCCAGCAGCCAGGGAGGGCAGGTTGGGGCCAACGTCCTGACTTTC. This chain joins TRBV9 and TRBJ2-6, with 7 nucleotides matching TRBD2. V lost 4 bases and J lost 3; bases outside the gene matches: 7. The CDR3 covers 16 residues. Germline loops: CDR1 SGDLS, CDR2 YYNGEE.

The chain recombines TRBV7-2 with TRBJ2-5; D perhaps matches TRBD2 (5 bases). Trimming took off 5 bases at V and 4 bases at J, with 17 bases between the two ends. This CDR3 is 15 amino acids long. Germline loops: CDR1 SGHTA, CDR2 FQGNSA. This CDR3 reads CASSRRIDRGETQYF. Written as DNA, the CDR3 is TGTGCCAGCAGCCGAAGGATTGACCGGGGAGAGACCCAGTACTTC.

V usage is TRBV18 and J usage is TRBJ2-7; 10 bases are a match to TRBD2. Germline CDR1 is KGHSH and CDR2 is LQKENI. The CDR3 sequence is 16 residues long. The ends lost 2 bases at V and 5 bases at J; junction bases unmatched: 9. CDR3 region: CASSPDHEREGDEQYF. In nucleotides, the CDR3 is TGTGCCAGCTCACCAGATCACGAGCGGGAGGGGGACGAGCAGTACTTC.

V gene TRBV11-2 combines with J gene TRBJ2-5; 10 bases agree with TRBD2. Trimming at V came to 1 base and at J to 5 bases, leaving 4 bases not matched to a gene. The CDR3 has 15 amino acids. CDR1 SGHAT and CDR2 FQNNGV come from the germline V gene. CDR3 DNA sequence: TGTGCCAGCAGCTTAGGTACTAGCGGGATGGAGACCCAGTACTTC. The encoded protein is CASSLGTSGMETQYF. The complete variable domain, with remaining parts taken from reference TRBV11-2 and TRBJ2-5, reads EAGVAQSPRYKIIEKRQSVAFWCNPISGHATLYWYQQILGQGPKLLIQFQNNGVVDDSQLPKDRFSAERLKGVDSTLKIQPAKLEDSAVYLCASSLGTSGMETQYFGPGTRLLVL.

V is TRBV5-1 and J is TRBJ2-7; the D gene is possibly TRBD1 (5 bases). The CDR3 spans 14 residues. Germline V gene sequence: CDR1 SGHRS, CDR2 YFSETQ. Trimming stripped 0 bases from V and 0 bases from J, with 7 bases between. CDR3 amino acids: CASSLDGASYEQYF. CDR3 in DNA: TGCGCCAGCAGCTTGGATGGGGCCTCCTACGAGCAGTACTTC. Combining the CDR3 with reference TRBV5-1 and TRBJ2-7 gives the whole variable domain KAGVTQTPRYLIKTRGQQVTLSCSPISGHRSVSWYQQTPGQGLQFLFEYFSETQRNKGNFPGRFSGRQFSNSRSEMNVSTLELGDSALYLCASSLDGASYEQYFGPGTRLTVT.

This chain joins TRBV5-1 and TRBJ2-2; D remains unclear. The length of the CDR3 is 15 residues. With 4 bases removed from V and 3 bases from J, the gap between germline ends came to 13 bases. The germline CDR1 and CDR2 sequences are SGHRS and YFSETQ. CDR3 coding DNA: TGCGCCAGCAGCCTGGCGGAGACGGACACCGGGGAGCTGTTTTTT. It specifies CASSLAETDTGELFF.

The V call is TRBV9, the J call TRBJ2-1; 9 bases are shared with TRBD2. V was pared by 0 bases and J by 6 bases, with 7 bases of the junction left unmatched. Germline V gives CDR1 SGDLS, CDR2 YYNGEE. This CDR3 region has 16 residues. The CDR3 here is CASSVEAGGLVNEQFF. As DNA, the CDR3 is TGTGCCAGCAGCGTAGAAGCGGGGGGCCTAGTCAATGAGCAGTTCTTC.

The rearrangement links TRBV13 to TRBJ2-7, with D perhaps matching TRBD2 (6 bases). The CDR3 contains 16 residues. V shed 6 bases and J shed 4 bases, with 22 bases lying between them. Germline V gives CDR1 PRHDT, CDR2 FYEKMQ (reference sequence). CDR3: CASSPRRAVSGYEQYF. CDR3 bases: TGTGCCAGCAGTCCTCGGAGGGCCGTTAGTGGGTACGAGCAGTACTTC. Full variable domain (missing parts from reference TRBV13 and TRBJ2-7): AAGVIQSPRHLIKEKRETATLKCYPIPRHDTVYWYQQGPGQDPQFLISFYEKMQSDKGSIPDRFSAQQFSDYHSELNMSSLELGDSALYFCASSPRRAVSGYEQYFGPGTRLTVT.

In DNA form, the CDR3 reads TGTGCCAGCAGACAATCCGGGACAGATAATGAAAAACTGTTTTTT. Protein sequence: CASRQSGTDNEKLFF. The J gene is TRBJ1-4, the V gene TRBV28; 7 bases are a match to TRBD1. The V segment lost 6 bases and the J segment 4 bases; nucleotides outside the gene matches: 8. Germline V gives CDR1 MDHEN, CDR2 SYDVKM. This CDR3 contains 15 residues. Combining the CDR3 with reference TRBV28 and TRBJ1-4 gives the whole variable domain DVKVTQSSRYLVKRTGEKVFLECVQDMDHENMFWYRQDPGLGLRLIYFSYDVKMKEKGDIPEGYSVSREKKERFSLILESASTNQTSMYLCASRQSGTDNEKLFFGSGTQLSVL.

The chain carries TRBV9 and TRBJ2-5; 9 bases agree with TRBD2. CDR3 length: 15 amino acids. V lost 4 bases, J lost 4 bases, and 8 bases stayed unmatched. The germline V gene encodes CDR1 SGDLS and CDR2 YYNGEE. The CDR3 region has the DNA TGTGCCAGCAGCAGACAGGCGGGGGGGTTAGAGACCCAGTACTTC. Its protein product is CASSRQAGGLETQYF.

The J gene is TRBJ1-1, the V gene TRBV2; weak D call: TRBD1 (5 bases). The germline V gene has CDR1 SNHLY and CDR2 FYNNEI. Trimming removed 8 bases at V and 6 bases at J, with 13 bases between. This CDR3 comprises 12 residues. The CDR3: CASRPQVPEAFF. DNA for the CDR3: TGTGCCAGCCGCCCACAGGTACCTGAAGCTTTCTTT.

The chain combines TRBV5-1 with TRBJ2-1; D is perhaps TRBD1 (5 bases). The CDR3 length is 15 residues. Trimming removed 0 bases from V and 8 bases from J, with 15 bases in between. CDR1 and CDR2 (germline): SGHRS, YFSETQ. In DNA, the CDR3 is TGCGCCAGCAGCTTGGGCAGGGCCATGTACGATGAGCAGTTCTTC. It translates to CASSLGRAMYDEQFF.

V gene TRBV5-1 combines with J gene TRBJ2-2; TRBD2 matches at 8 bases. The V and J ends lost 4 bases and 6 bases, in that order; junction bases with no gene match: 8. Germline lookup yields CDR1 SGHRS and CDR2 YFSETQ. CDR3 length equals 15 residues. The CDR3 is CASSPQAGGSGELFF. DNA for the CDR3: TGCGCCAGCAGCCCCCAGGCGGGGGGCTCCGGGGAGCTGTTTTTT.

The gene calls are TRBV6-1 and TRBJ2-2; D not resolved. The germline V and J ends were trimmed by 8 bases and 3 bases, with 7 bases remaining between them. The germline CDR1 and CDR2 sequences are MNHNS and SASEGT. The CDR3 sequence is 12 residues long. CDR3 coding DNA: TGTGCCAGCGGCCGGGACACCGGGGAGCTGTTTTTT. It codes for CASGRDTGELFF.

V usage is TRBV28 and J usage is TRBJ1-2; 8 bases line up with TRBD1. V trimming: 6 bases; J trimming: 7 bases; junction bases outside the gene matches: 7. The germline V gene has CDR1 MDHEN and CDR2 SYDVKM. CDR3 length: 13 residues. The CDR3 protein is CASRLNRGGGYTF. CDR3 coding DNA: TGTGCCAGCAGACTCAACAGGGGGGGTGGCTACACCTTC.

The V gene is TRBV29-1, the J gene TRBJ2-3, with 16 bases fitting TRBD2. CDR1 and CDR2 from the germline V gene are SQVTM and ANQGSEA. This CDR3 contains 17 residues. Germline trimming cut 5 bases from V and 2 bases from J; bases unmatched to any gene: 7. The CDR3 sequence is CSVSGTSGGEDTDTQYF. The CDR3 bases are TGCAGCGTTTCTGGGACTAGCGGGGGGGAAGACACAGATACGCAGTATTTT.

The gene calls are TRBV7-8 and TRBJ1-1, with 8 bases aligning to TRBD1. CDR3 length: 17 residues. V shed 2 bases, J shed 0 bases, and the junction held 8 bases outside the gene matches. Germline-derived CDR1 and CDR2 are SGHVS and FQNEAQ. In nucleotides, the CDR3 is TGTGCCAGCAGCTTAACAGCAGGGGGCGGGCTGAACACTGAAGCTTTCTTT. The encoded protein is CASSLTAGGGLNTEAFF.

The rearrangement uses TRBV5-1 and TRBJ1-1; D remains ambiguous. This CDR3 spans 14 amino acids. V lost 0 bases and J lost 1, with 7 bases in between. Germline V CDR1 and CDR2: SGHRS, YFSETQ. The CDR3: CASSLGERNTEAFF. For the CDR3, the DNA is TGCGCCAGCAGCTTGGGGGAGAGGAACACTGAAGCTTTCTTT.

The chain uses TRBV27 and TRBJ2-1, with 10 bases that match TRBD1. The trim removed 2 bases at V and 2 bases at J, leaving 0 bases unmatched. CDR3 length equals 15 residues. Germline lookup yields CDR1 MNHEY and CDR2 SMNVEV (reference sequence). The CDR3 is CASSLGTGAYNEQFF. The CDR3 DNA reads TGTGCCAGCAGTTTAGGGACAGGGGCCTACAATGAGCAGTTCTTC.

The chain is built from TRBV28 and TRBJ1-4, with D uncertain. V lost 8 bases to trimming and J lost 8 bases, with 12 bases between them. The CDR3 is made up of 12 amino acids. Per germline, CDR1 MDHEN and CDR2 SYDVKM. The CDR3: CASGRRAEKLFF. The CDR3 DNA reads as TGTGCCAGCGGGAGGAGAGCCGAAAAACTGTTTTTT.